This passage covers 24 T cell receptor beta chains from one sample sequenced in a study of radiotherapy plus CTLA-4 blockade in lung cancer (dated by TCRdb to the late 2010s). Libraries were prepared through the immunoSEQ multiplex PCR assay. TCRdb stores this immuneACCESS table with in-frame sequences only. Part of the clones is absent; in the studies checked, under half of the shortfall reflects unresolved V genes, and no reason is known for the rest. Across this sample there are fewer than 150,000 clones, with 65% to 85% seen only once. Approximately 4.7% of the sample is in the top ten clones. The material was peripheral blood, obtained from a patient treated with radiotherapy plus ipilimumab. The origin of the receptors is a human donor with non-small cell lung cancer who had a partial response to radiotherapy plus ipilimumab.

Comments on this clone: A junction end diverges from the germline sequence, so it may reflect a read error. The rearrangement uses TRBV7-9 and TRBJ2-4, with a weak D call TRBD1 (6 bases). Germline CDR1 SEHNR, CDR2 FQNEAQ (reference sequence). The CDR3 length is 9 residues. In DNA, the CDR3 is TGTGCCAGCGGACAGAGATTGCACTTC. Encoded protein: CASGQRLHF.

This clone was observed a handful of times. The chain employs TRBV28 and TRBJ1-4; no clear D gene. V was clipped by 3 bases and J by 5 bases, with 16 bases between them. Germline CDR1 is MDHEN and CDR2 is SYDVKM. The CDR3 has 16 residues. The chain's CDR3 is CASSFSGMGGNEKLFF. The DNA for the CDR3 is TGTGCCAGCAGTTTTTCCGGGATGGGAGGGAATGAAAAACTGTTTTTT.

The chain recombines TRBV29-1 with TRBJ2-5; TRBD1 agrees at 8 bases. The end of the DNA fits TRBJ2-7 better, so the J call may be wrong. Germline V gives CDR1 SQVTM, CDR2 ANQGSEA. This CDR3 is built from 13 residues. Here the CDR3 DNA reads TGCAGCGTTGAGGGGACAGGTGGAGCCGAGCAGTACTTC. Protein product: CSVEGTGGAEQYF.

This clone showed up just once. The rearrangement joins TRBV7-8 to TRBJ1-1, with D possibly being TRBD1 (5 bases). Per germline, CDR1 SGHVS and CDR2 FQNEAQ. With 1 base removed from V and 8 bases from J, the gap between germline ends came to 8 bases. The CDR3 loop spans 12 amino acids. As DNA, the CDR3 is TGTGCCAGCAGCTTAGGGACACCCGAAGCTTTCTTT. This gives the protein CASSLGTPEAFF. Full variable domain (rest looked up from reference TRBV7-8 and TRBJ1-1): GAGVSQSPRYKVAKRGQDVALRCDPISGHVSLFWYQQALGQGPEFLTYFQNEAQLDKSGLPSDRFFAERPEGSVSTLKIQRTQQEDSAVYLCASSLGTPEAFFGQGTRLTVV.

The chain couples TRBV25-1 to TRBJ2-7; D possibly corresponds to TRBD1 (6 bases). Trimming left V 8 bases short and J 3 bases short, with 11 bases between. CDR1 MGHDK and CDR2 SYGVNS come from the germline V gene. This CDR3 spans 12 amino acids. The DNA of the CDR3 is TGTGCCAGCGCCGGGACAAACTACGAGCAGTACGTC. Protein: CASAGTNYEQYV.

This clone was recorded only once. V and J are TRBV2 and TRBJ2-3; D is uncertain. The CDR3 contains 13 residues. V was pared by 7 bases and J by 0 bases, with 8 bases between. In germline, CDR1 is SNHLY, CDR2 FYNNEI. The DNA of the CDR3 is TGTGCCAGCAAAGCCCTAAGCACAGATACGCAGTATTTT. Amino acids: CASKALSTDTQYF.

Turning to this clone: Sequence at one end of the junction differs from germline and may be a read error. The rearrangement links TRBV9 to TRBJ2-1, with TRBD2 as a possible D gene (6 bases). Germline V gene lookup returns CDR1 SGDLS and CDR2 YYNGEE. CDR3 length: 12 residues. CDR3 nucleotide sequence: TGTGCCAGCACCAACGGGGGAAATGGGCAGTTCTTC. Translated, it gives CASTNGGNGQFF.

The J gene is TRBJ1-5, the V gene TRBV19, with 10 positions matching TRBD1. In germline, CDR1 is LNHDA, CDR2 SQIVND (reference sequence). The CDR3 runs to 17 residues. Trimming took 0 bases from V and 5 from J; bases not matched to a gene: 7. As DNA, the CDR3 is TGTGCCAGTAGTATAGATCGGACAGGGGGGCCCCATCAGCCCCAGCATTTT. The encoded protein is CASSIDRTGGPHQPQHF.

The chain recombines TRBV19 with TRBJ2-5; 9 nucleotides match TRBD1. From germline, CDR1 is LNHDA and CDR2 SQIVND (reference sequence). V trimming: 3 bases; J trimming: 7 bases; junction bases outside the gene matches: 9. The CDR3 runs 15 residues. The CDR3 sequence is CASSIGSGQGRTQYF. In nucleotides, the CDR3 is TGTGCCAGTAGTATTGGTTCGGGACAGGGTAGGACCCAGTACTTC.

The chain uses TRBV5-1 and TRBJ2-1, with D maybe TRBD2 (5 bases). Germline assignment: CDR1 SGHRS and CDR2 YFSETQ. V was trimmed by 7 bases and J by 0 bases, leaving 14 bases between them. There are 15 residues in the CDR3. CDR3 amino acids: CASVEAASSYNEQFF. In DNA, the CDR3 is TGCGCCAGCGTAGAAGCGGCGAGCTCCTACAATGAGCAGTTCTTC.

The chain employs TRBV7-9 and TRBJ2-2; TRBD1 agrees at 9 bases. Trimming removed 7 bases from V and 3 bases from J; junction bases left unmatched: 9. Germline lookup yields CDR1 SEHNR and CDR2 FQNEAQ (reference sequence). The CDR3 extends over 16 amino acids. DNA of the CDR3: TGTGCCAGCAACACACAAAGGACAGGGGACACCGGGGAGCTGTTTTTT. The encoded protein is CASNTQRTGDTGELFF.

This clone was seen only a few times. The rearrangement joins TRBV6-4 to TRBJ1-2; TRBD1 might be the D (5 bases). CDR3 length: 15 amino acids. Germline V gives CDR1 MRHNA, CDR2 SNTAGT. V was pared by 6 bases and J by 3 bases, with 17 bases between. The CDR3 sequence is CASREDSSGHYGYTF. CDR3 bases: TGTGCCAGCAGAGAAGACAGTTCAGGACACTATGGCTACACCTTC.

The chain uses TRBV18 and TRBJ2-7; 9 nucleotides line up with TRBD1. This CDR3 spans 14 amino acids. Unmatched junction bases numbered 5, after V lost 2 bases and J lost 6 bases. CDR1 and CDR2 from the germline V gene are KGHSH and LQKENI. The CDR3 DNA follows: TGTGCCAGCTCACCAGGGACAGGGTCTTCCGAGCAGTACTTC. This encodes CASSPGTGSSEQYF.

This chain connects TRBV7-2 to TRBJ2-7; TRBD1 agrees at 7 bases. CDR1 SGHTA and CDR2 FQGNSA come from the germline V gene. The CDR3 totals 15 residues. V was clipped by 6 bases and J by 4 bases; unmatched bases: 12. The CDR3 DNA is TGTGCCAGCAGGATAACGACAGGGCTTCAGTACGAGCAGTACTTC. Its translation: CASRITTGLQYEQYF.

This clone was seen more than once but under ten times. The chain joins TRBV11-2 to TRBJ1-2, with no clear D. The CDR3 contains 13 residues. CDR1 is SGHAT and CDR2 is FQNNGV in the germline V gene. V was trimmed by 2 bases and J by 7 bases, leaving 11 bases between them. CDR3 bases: TGTGCCAGCAGCTTAACATCAGGAATTGGCTACACCTTC. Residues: CASSLTSGIGYTF.

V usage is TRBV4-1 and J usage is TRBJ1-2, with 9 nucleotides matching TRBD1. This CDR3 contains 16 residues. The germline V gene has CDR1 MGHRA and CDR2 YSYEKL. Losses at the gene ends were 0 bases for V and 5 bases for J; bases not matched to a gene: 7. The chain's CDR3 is CASSQDGGQGKYGYTF. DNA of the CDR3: TGCGCCAGCAGCCAAGATGGCGGACAGGGGAAGTATGGCTACACCTTC.

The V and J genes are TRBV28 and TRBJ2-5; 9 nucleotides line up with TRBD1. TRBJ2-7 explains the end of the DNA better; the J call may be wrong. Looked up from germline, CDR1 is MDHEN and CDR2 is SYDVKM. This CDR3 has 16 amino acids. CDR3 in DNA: TGTGCCAGCAGTGAAACAGGGGGCCGGTATATCTACGAGCAGTACTTC. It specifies CASSETGGRYIYEQYF.

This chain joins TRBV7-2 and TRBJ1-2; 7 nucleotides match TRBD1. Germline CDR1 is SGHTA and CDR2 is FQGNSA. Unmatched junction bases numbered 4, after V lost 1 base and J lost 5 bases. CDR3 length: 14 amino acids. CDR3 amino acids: CASSLDRGSYGYTF. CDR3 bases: TGTGCCAGCAGCTTAGACAGGGGATCGTATGGCTACACCTTC.

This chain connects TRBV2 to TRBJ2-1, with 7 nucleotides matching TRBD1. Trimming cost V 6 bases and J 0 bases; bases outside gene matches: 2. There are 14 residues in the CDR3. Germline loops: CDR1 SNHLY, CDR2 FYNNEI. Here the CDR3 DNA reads TGTGCCAGCAGGGGACAGAGCTCCTACAATGAGCAGTTCTTC. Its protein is CASRGQSSYNEQFF.

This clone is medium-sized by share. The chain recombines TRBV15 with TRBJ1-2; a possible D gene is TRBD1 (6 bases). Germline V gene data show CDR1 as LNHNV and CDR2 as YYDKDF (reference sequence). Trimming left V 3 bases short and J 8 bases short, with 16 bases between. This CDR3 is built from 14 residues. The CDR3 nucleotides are TGTGCCACCAGCAGGGAAACAGGGCGCTGGGGCTACACCTTC. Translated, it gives CATSRETGRWGYTF.

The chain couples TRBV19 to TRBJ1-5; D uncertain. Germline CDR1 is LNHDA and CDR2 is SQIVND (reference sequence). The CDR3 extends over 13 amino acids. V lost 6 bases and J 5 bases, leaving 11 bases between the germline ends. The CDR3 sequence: CASSDTRDQPQHF. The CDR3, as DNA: TGTGCCAGTAGCGACACGAGGGATCAGCCCCAGCATTTT. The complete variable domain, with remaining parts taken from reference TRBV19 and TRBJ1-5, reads DGGITQSPKYLFRKEGQNVTLSCEQNLNHDAMYWYRQDPGQGLRLIYYSQIVNDFQKGDIAEGYSVSREKKESFPLTVTSAQKNPTAFYLCASSDTRDQPQHFGDGTRLSIL.

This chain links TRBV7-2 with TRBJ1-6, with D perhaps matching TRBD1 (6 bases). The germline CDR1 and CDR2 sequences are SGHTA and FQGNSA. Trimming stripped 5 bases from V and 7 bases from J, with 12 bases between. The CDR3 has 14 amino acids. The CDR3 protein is CASSLGASNSPLHF. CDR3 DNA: TGTGCCAGCAGCCTGGGGGCCAGCAATTCACCCCTCCACTTT.

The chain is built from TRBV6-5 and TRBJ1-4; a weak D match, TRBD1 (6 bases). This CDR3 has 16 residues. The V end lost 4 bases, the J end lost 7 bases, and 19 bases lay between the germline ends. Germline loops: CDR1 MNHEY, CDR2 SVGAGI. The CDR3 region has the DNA TGTGCCAGCAGTTCAAAACGGGGGGGCGGTAGTGAAAAACTGTTTTTT. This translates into CASSSKRGGGSEKLFF.

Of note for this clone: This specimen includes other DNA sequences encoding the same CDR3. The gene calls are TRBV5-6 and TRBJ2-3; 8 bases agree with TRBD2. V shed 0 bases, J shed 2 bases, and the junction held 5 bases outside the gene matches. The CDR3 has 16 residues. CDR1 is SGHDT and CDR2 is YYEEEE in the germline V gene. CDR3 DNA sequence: TGTGCCAGCAGCTTGGCGCTAGCGGGTGTCACAGATACGCAGTATTTT. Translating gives CASSLALAGVTDTQYF.